At least ten counts were recorded for the clone carrying this T cell receptor (beta chain). Its cognate antigen is unknown. This record belongs to a study of beta chain features in type 1 diabetes. Per donor, one heparinised blood draw averaged approximately 110 mL. The purity of all sorted populations exceeded 98%. Overall study results and limits: High TCR expression in some cells could lead to their over-representation in cDNA sequencing. People with Type 1 diabetes carried modestly yet significantly shorter TCRB CDR3s in all four CD4+ subsets.

The CDR3 loop spans 16 amino acids. The V segment lost 6 bases and the J segment 5 bases; nucleotides outside the gene matches: 9. The germline V gene encodes CDR1 SNHLY and CDR2 FYNNEI. Since all of the isolated RNA was reverse transcribed, expressed TCRB transcripts were what got sequenced. Some clones are missing from TCRdb's copy, which holds only in-frame ones; the method was immunoSEQ multiplex PCR. The profile shows almost 350,000 clones, 9.3% of them singletons. The sequenced sample consisted of central memory CD4+ T cells from blood. This receptor was obtained from a man aged 25 to 45 with type 1 diabetes. The V and J genes are TRBV2 and TRBJ1-6, with 8 bases matching TRBD1. CDR3 sequence reads: CASSDDRGGHNSPLHF. CDR3 DNA sequence: TGTGCCAGCAGCGATGACAGGGGAGGGCATAATTCACCCCTCCACTTT.